Below are 27 T cell receptor beta chains sequenced from a single sample in a study of response to subunit inactivated influenza vaccine listed by TCRdb under 2018. Libraries were made using RT-PCR. Sequencing was carried out with an Illumina HiSeq 2500. TCRdb handled the public reads itself, with Q25 trimming in fastp and clone calling in MiXCR, and kept productive beta chains. When rows share a CDR3 protein, they turn into one entry using the most common DNA and genes. This sample is represented by about 500,000 distinct CDR3 sequences; more than 15% of them were singletons. The ten largest clones add up to roughly 3.1% of the sample. Material: CD4+ T cells sorted from PBMCs, obtained around 25 months after vaccination. The receptors derive from a man aged 50-75 years who received an inactivated influenza vaccine. Donor details come from another sample of the same person, matched by shared clones.

The V call is TRBV5-1, the J call TRBJ2-5; 10 bases map to TRBD1. J was trimmed by 5 bases and V by 4 bases; bases with no gene match: 11. CDR1 is SGHRS and CDR2 is YFSETQ in the germline V gene. The CDR3 is made up of 16 amino acids. Here the CDR3 reads CASSISGTGARETQYF. CDR3 sequence (DNA): TGCGCCAGCAGCATATCCGGGACAGGGGCGCGGGAGACCCAGTACTTC.

This clonotype was detected a few times. The rearrangement links TRBV5-1 to TRBJ2-1, with 11 bases that match TRBD2. Germline V gene sequence: CDR1 SGHRS, CDR2 YFSETQ. Trimming removed 3 bases from V and 9 bases from J; junction bases left unmatched: 11. The CDR3 is 16 residues long. Here the CDR3 reads CASSWSGTSGTAEQFF. In DNA form, the CDR3 reads TGCGCCAGCAGCTGGTCCGGGACTAGCGGAACAGCTGAGCAGTTCTTC.

This clonotype was observed a few times. The chain is built from TRBV4-1 and TRBJ1-1; no definite D call. CDR1 and CDR2 from the germline V gene are MGHRA and YSYEKL. The CDR3 contains 13 residues. Trimming stripped 4 bases from V and 9 bases from J, with 15 bases between. CDR3 sequence reads: CASSLHGQNQAFF. CDR3 DNA sequence: TGCGCCAGCAGCCTCCATGGGCAGAATCAAGCTTTCTTT.

This clonotype has at least ten counts. This rearrangement joins TRBV15 to TRBJ1-2; D might be TRBD1 (6 bases). From germline, CDR1 is LNHNV and CDR2 YYDKDF (reference sequence). This CDR3 has 15 residues. The V gene lost 1 base and the J gene lost 2 bases, with 11 bases spanning the gap. The CDR3 is CATSRVSGTNYGYTF. As DNA, the CDR3 is TGTGCCACCAGCAGAGTCTCAGGGACAAACTATGGCTACACCTTC.

This clonotype has only a few counts. The V and J genes are TRBV10-1 and TRBJ2-5; tentative D call: TRBD2 (6 bases). Germline CDR1 reads WNHNN; CDR2 reads SYGVQD (reference sequence). The CDR3 runs 15 residues. With 0 bases removed from V and 5 bases from J, the gap between germline ends came to 13 bases. CDR3 sequence reads: CASSESPGDRETQYF. CDR3 in DNA: TGCGCCAGCAGTGAGTCCCCGGGGGATAGGGAGACCCAGTACTTC.

This clonotype has more than one count but fewer than ten. The gene calls are TRBV18 and TRBJ2-3; D ambiguous. The CDR3 is made up of 12 amino acids. Trimming took 4 bases from V and 6 from J, leaving 8 bases between them. Germline CDR1 and CDR2: KGHSH and LQKENI. The CDR3 here is CASSQSSDTQYF. As DNA, the CDR3 is TGTGCCAGCTCACAGTCATCCGATACGCAGTATTTT.

The sample holds a few counts of this clonotype. The chain uses TRBV5-1 and TRBJ1-5; perhaps TRBD1 as D (6 bases). V was shortened by 4 bases and J by 1 base, with 12 bases between the two germline ends. Germline loops: CDR1 SGHRS, CDR2 YFSETQ. The CDR3 runs to 15 residues. The CDR3 DNA reads TGCGCCAGCAGCGAGGGGGTGTTGAGCAATCAGCCCCAGCATTTT. The encoded protein is CASSEGVLSNQPQHF. The full variable domain, its missing parts supplied by reference TRBV5-1 and TRBJ1-5, is KAGVTQTPRYLIKTRGQQVTLSCSPISGHRSVSWYQQTPGQGLQFLFEYFSETQRNKGNFPGRFSGRQFSNSRSEMNVSTLELGDSALYLCASSEGVLSNQPQHFGDGTRLSIL.

This clonotype was seen more than once but under ten times. The genes are TRBV28 and TRBJ1-1; TRBD1 aligns across 7 bases. The CDR3 extends over 16 amino acids. The germline V gene encodes CDR1 MDHEN and CDR2 SYDVKM. The trim removed 5 bases at V and 5 bases at J, leaving 14 bases unmatched. The CDR3 sequence is CASSTATGWWGTEAFF. The CDR3 DNA follows: TGTGCCAGCAGTACAGCGACAGGGTGGTGGGGGACTGAAGCTTTCTTT.

This clonotype was seen at least ten times. V is TRBV6-1 and J is TRBJ2-1, with D perhaps matching TRBD2 (6 bases). Trimming took off 6 bases at V and 7 bases at J, with 16 bases between the two ends. The CDR3 is 14 residues long. Germline assignment: CDR1 MNHNS and CDR2 SASEGT. CDR3 residues: CASRPGRGGNEQFF. In nucleotides, the CDR3 is TGTGCCAGCAGGCCGGGGCGGGGTGGGAATGAGCAGTTCTTC.

The sample holds many counts of this clonotype. The rearrangement joins TRBV6-5 to TRBJ2-5; TRBD2 agrees at 7 bases. Germline CDR1 MNHEY, CDR2 SVGAGI. V lost 4 bases and J lost 2; bases outside the gene matches: 7. The CDR3 has 15 residues. CDR3 nucleotide sequence: TGTGCCAGCAGTTGGGCGGGGGTCGGGCAAGAGACCCAGTACTTC. Its protein is CASSWAGVGQETQYF.

The sample holds many counts of this clonotype. The chain couples TRBV12-3 or TRBV12-4 to TRBJ2-7; D call uncertain. There are 14 residues in the CDR3. V lost 2 bases and J 3 bases, leaving 11 bases between the germline ends. CDR3 region: CASSLSSPDYEQYF. The CDR3, as DNA: TGTGCCAGCAGTTTATCCTCACCGGACTACGAGCAGTACTTC.

The chain employs TRBV5-5 and TRBJ2-2; D is unresolved. CDR3 length: 15 residues. The V gene's germline CDR1 is SGHKS and CDR2 YYEKEE (reference sequence). V was pared by 0 bases and J by 5 bases, with 11 bases between. CDR3 in DNA: TGTGCCAGCAGCTTGGGACAAAGTAAAACCGGGGAGCTGTTTTTT. As protein: CASSLGQSKTGELFF.

A few counts support this clonotype. V usage is TRBV6-2 or TRBV6-3 and J usage is TRBJ2-1, with 9 bases identical to TRBD2. Germline-derived CDR1 and CDR2 are MNHEY and SVGEGT. J lost 8 bases, V lost 2 bases, and 7 bases had no gene match. The length of the CDR3 is 15 residues. The CDR3 spells CASSYILRGGDEQFF. As DNA, the CDR3 is TGTGCCAGCAGTTACATCTTGCGGGGGGGGGATGAGCAGTTCTTC.

V and J are TRBV20-1 and TRBJ2-1; no firm D call. The CDR3 length is 14 residues. V shed 6 bases and J shed 6 bases, with 18 bases lying between them. Germline V gives CDR1 DFQATT, CDR2 SNEGSKA (reference sequence). CDR3 DNA sequence: TGCAGTGCGTCCCCACCCACGAAAGGCAATGAGCAGTTCTTC. This sequence encodes CSASPPTKGNEQFF.

The chain carries TRBV6-5 and TRBJ1-5; the D is unclear. The germline gives CDR1 MNHEY, CDR2 SVGAGI. Trimming cost V 7 bases and J 0 bases, with 7 bases left between them. This CDR3 is built from 13 residues. Written as DNA, the CDR3 is TGTGCCAGCATTTTAAATAGCAATCAGCCCCAGCATTTT. This encodes CASILNSNQPQHF.

The chain employs TRBV19 and TRBJ2-1, with TRBD1 identical over 7 bases. V trimming: 6 bases; J trimming: 3 bases; junction bases outside the gene matches: 8. Germline-derived CDR1 and CDR2 are LNHDA and SQIVND (reference sequence). CDR3 length: 15 residues. This chain's CDR3 is CASRQDRVGYNEQFF. The CDR3, as DNA: TGTGCCAGTAGACAAGACAGGGTCGGCTACAATGAGCAGTTCTTC.

The chain employs TRBV5-1 and TRBJ2-7; a possible D gene is TRBD1 (7 bases). Trimming pared 0 bases from V and 2 bases from J, leaving 18 bases between. The CDR3 has 17 residues. CDR1 and CDR2 (germline): SGHRS, YFSETQ. CDR3 in amino acids: CASSLAPRRGRTYEQYF. The CDR3 nucleotides read TGCGCCAGCAGCTTGGCGCCGAGGAGGGGGCGCACCTACGAGCAGTACTTC.

This clonotype was seen once. V gene TRBV7-2 combines with J gene TRBJ2-1, with unresolved D. Trimming pared 1 base from V and 10 bases from J, leaving 8 bases between. The CDR3 runs to 12 residues. Per germline, CDR1 SGHTA and CDR2 FQGNSA. The CDR3 DNA reads TGTGCCAGCAGCTTAGGCATACAGGAGCAGTTCTTC. It translates to CASSLGIQEQFF.

The V call is TRBV6-2 or TRBV6-3, the J call TRBJ2-5, with TRBD2 identical over 10 bases. V was clipped by 5 bases and J by 6 bases; unmatched bases: 9. Germline V lookup: CDR1 MNHEY, CDR2 SVGEGT. This CDR3 has 15 residues. CDR3 nucleotides: TGTGCCAGCAGTGGGGGACTAGCGACAAGGAAGACCCAGTACTTC. Amino acid sequence: CASSGGLATRKTQYF.

This clonotype turned up a few times. V usage is TRBV6-1 and J usage is TRBJ2-7; 7 bases fit TRBD1. Unmatched junction bases numbered 6, after V lost 5 bases and J lost 5 bases. Germline lookup yields CDR1 MNHNS and CDR2 SASEGT. The CDR3 runs to 13 residues. The CDR3 DNA follows: TGTGCCAGCAGTCGTCGACAGGGAAACGAGCAGTACTTC. As protein: CASSRRQGNEQYF.

This clonotype was detected only a few times. The rearrangement uses TRBV27 and TRBJ2-7; D is perhaps TRBD1 (5 bases). The CDR3 extends over 14 amino acids. V was pared by 5 bases and J by 2 bases, with 13 bases between. Looked up from germline, CDR1 is MNHEY and CDR2 is SMNVEV (reference sequence). Here the CDR3 reads CASSGALSPYEQYF. CDR3 bases: TGTGCCAGCAGTGGGGCTCTTAGTCCCTACGAGCAGTACTTC.

The rearrangement uses TRBV29-1 and TRBJ1-5; D ambiguous. Trimming cost V 4 bases and J 1 base, with 5 bases left between them. Germline V gives CDR1 SQVTM, CDR2 ANQGSEA. The CDR3 is 12 residues long. The CDR3 coding sequence is TGCAGCGTTGCGGCCAGCAATCAGCCCCAGCATTTT. The encoded protein is CSVAASNQPQHF.

The table lists this clonotype with a few counts. This chain uses TRBV29-1 with TRBJ2-7; 8 positions match TRBD1. Germline V gives CDR1 SQVTM, CDR2 ANQGSEA. The ends lost 4 bases at V and 0 bases at J; junction bases unmatched: 11. The CDR3 runs 16 residues. The CDR3 here is CSVGGVGGQGSYEQYF. In nucleotides, the CDR3 is TGCAGCGTTGGAGGGGTGGGAGGACAGGGCTCCTACGAGCAGTACTTC.

The rearrangement joins TRBV4-1 to TRBJ1-1, with no clear D. The CDR3 is 14 amino acids. Between the trimmed V and J ends, which lost 0 bases and 6 bases, there was a span of 11 bases. The germline V gene encodes CDR1 MGHRA and CDR2 YSYEKL. The CDR3 DNA is TGCGCCAGCAGCCAAGAGGGAAGAACCGCTGAAGCTTTCTTT. This codes for CASSQEGRTAEAFF.

This clonotype was recorded a few times. The CDR3, as DNA: TGCGCCAGCAGTGACGGGGAGAAGCAGTACTTC. Translation: CASSDGEKQYF. The chain links TRBV10-2 to TRBJ2-7, with a possible D match to TRBD2 (5 bases). V was shortened by 3 bases and J by 8 bases, with 8 bases between the two germline ends. The germline V gene encodes CDR1 WSHSY and CDR2 SAAADI. The CDR3 runs 11 residues.

The rearrangement joins TRBV11-2 to TRBJ1-1, with 8 bases that match TRBD1. Germline values: CDR1 SGHAT, CDR2 FQNNGV. The CDR3 length is 14 residues. The V segment lost 4 bases and the J segment 0 bases; nucleotides outside the gene matches: 1. The CDR3 loop is CASSSDRVNTEAFF. CDR3 coding DNA: TGTGCCAGCAGCTCGGACAGGGTGAACACTGAAGCTTTCTTT.

The chain employs TRBV6-1 and TRBJ2-6, with D uncertain. V was trimmed by 6 bases and J by 2 bases, leaving 11 bases between them. The length of the CDR3 is 15 residues. Germline V gene data show CDR1 as MNHNS and CDR2 as SASEGT. CDR3 residues: CASRQPAAGANVLTF. The DNA of the CDR3 is TGTGCCAGCAGGCAACCAGCTGCTGGGGCCAACGTCCTGACTTTC.